What follows describes a single T cell receptor (beta chain). Antigen unknown. According to the study, genomic DNA was the template for TCR beta VDJ and CDR3 profiling. TCRdb redid the calling of the reads with MiXCR, one entry per CDR3 protein. The data show roughly 98,000 distinct CDR3 sequences, with roughly 70% seen just once and 65% held by the top ten. This sample is drawn from a study of CD8+CD57+ T cells in acquired aplastic anemia. It was patients with CD8+CD57+ cell expansion by flow cytometry who were chosen for sequencing. The patients all had a severe acquired aplastic anemia diagnosis. Among the patients, none had received any therapy at the time of blood sampling. Points from the study as a whole: Patients and controls shared twenty-nine CD8+ CDR3 sequences.

The clonotype originates from a human donor with aplastic anemia. Source material: sorted CD4+, CD8+, or CD8+CD57+ T cells (not recorded which) from PBMCs.

CDR3 sequence: CSVHLLGVQSVTEAFF. The CDR3 nucleotides read TGCAGCGTCCACCTATTGGGGGTCCAATCGGTCACTGAAGCTTTCTTT. The chain carries TRBV29-1 and TRBJ1-1, with D tentatively TRBD1 (5 bases). Trimming took 6 bases from V and 4 from J, leaving 24 bases between them. Germline CDR1 SQVTM, CDR2 ANQGSEA. The length of the CDR3 is 16 residues.